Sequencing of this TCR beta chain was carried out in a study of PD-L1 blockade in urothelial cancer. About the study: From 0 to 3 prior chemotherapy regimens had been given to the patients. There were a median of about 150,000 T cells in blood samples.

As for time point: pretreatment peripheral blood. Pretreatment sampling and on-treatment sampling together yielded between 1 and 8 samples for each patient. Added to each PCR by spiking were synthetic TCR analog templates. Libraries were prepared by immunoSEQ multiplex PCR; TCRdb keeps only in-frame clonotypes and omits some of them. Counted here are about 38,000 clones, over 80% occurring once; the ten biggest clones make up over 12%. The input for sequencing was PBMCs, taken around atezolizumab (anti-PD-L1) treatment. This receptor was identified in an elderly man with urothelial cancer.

This CDR3 reads CATSRDPRTSEYYEQYF. In DNA, the CDR3 is TGTGCCACCAGCAGAGATCCTAGGACTAGCGAATACTACGAGCAGTACTTC. This chain links TRBV15 with TRBJ2-7, with 9 nucleotides matching TRBD2. The CDR3 totals 17 residues. J gave up 3 bases and V 0 bases, and 9 bases lay outside the gene matches. Germline V gives CDR1 LNHNV, CDR2 YYDKDF (reference sequence).